This T cell receptor beta chain came from a study of CD8 T cells in Susac syndrome. With random hexamers, reverse transcription was performed on about 0.5 to 1 ug of RNA. MiXCR was run by TCRdb on the immunoSEQ multiplex PCR reads, yielding one entry per CDR3 protein. The sample includes tens of thousands of distinct CDR3 sequences, around 96% of them seen just once. This clonotype has only one observation. The source is a human donor with Susac syndrome. Sequences were obtained from CD8+ T cells from PBMCs.

This chain's CDR3 is CSAKDRGGNTIYF. CDR3 nucleotide sequence: TGCAGTGCTAAGGACAGGGGTGGAAACACCATATATTTT. The J gene is TRBJ1-3, the V gene TRBV20-1, with TRBD1 matching over 9 bases. The V and J ends lost 4 bases and 3 bases, in that order; junction bases with no gene match: 1. CDR3 length: 13 amino acids. Germline V gives CDR1 DFQATT, CDR2 SNEGSKA (reference sequence).